Presented here are 3 T cell receptor beta chains from one specimen sequenced in a study of T cell repertoires in cytomegalovirus infection (dated by TCRdb to about 2019). Data came from an Illumina HiSeq 1500. Clones were called with MiXCR by TCRdb after fastp trimmed the public reads at Q25, and only in-frame beta chains were retained. Rows matching on CDR3 protein sequence are summarized as one entry with the most common DNA and genes. The sample records almost 300,000 distinct CDR3 sequences, 9.6% of which are singletons. The top ten clones comprise around 2.6% of the sample. Sequencing was done on a sample of PBMCs. All receptors come from a human donor in good health (CMV status not recorded). Some clones in this sample may be carry-over from other donors' samples.

This clonotype has a count of ten or more. The V and J genes are TRBV7-9 and TRBJ2-5, with D possibly being TRBD1 or TRBD2 (6 bases each). The length of the CDR3 is 14 residues. Germline CDR1 is SEHNR and CDR2 is FQNEAQ (reference sequence). V was shortened by 5 bases and J by 5 bases, with 15 bases between the two germline ends. CDR3 bases: TGTGCCAGCAGCGCGGGACACCTCCTTGAGACCCAGTACTTC. Its translation: CASSAGHLLETQYF. Combining the CDR3 with reference TRBV7-9 and TRBJ2-5 gives the whole variable domain DTGVSQNPRHKITKRGQNVTFRCDPISEHNRLYWYRQTLGQGPEFLTYFQNEAQLEKSRLLSDRFSAERPKGSFSTLEIQRTEQGDSAMYLCASSAGHLLETQYFGPGTRLLVL.

The rearrangement uses TRBV2 and TRBJ1-6; D is undetermined. From germline, CDR1 is SNHLY and CDR2 FYNNEI. The CDR3 consists of 15 residues. The V and J ends lost 6 bases and 7 bases respectively, with 16 bases between them. The CDR3: CASRADHIGNSPLHF. The CDR3 DNA sequence: TGTGCCAGCAGGGCCGACCACATCGGGAATTCACCCCTCCACTTT.

This clonotype was picked up many times. The V and J genes are TRBV7-3 and TRBJ1-2; D is uncertain. CDR3 size: 14 residues. V lost 5 bases and J 1 base, leaving 11 bases between the germline ends. Germline V lookup: CDR1 SGHTA, CDR2 FQGTGA. The CDR3 region is CASSRGGGNYGYTF. CDR3 sequence (DNA): TGTGCCAGCAGCCGAGGTGGCGGTAACTATGGCTACACCTTC.